This T cell receptor beta chain was captured by sequencing in a study of T cell responses to AZD1222 COVID-19 vaccine. Profiling relied on immunoSEQ multiplex PCR, and the TCRdb table lists in-frame clones only, not all of them. The data contain roughly 190,000 clones, 90% to 95% of them singletons. Points from the study as a whole: Regions 160-218 and 743-854 held dominance among vaccine-associated CD4 TCRs, which spanned spike. Donors skewed white British and female; clonal diversity was possibly underestimated.

Details on this clone: As yet, its antigen is unknown.

V lost 5 bases to trimming and J lost 12 bases, with 5 bases between them. The CDR3 has 9 amino acids. The starting material was peripheral blood, obtained 28 days after the second AZD1222 dose. The sequence was obtained from an adult who received the AZD1222 COVID-19 vaccine. The chain combines TRBV12-3 or TRBV12-4 with TRBJ2-1, with D hard to call. The CDR3 loop reads CASSRGQFF. In DNA form, the CDR3 reads TGTGCCAGCAGTAGAGGGCAGTTCTTC.